The entry that follows covers one TCR beta chain sequence. Its antigen is unidentified. This sample was taken from a study of Graves' ophthalmopathy and Graves' hyperthyroidism. In the study overall: Over 18 months of follow-up, stable hyperthyroidism required that no ophthalmopathy appear.

Whole-study findings and limits: The model's ophthalmopathy progression predictions had just under 71% sensitivity and less than 75% specificity. Ophthalmopathy and stable hyperthyroidism were discriminated by a 13-signature model, with roughly 86% sensitivity and 80% to 84% specificity.

From RNA, the CDR3 regions of TCR beta chains were amplified and sequenced. The first-round RT-PCR employed HTBI primers together with the Qiagen OneStep RT-PCR kit. A multiplex PCR was then performed as the second round. TCRdb itself ran the multiplex PCR reads through MiXCR, one entry per CDR3 protein. Found here are around 1.1 million distinct CDR3 sequences, roughly two fifths of them singletons; the top ten hold around 10%. Other autoimmune diseases, uncontrolled infections, pregnancy or lactation excluded patients from enrollment. Material: peripheral blood or thyroid tissue (not recorded which). The receptor comes from an adult man with Graves' hyperthyroidism.

The CDR3 protein is CASSDGFGANVLTF. In DNA form, the CDR3 reads TGTGCCAGCAGTGATGGTTTTGGGGCCAACGTCCTGACTTTC. The V and J genes are TRBV2 and TRBJ2-6; D is undetermined. The V gene lost 3 bases and the J gene lost 3 bases, with 6 bases spanning the gap. CDR3 size: 14 residues. CDR1 is SNHLY, CDR2 FYNNEI, per germline. Using reference TRBV2 and TRBJ2-6 for the parts outside the CDR3, the full variable domain is EPEVTQTPSHQVTQMGQEVILRCVPISNHLYFYWYRQILGQKVEFLVSFYNNEISEKSEIFDDQFSVERPDGSNFTLKIRSTKLEDSAMYFCASSDGFGANVLTFGAGSRLTVL.